These 9 T cell receptor beta chains originate from one sample sequenced in a study of beta chain features in type 1 diabetes. The study, taken as a whole, reports: Shorter TCRB CDR3s, moderately but significantly so, were found in Type 1 diabetes patients in all four CD4+ subsets.

Expressed TCRB transcripts got sequenced, as all isolated RNA was reverse transcribed. Clones were read by immunoSEQ multiplex PCR, and TCRdb kept only the in-frame ones, dropping some. The sample has 120,000 or so clones, 15% to 20% seen once. The antigens of these receptors remain unknown. Specimen: central memory CD4+ T cells from blood. The receptors here all came from a man aged 18 to 30 with type 1 diabetes.

This clone showed up many times. The chain uses TRBV5-4 and TRBJ2-1; no clear D gene. The CDR3 extends over 13 amino acids. In germline, CDR1 is SGHNT, CDR2 YYREEE (reference sequence). V gave up 4 bases and J gave up 11 bases, with 16 bases separating them. The CDR3 spells CASSLVDALQQFF. In nucleotides, the CDR3 is TGTGCCAGCAGCCTCGTGGACGCGCTCCAGCAGTTCTTC.

The chain combines TRBV5-1 with TRBJ2-3; possibly TRBD2 for D (6 bases). Germline V gives CDR1 SGHRS, CDR2 YFSETQ. This CDR3 is built from 18 residues. Trimming removed 0 bases at V and 1 base at J, with 18 bases between. CDR3 DNA sequence: TGCGCCAGCAGCTTGGCGTACGAACCGGGCGGGGGCACAGATACGCAGTATTTT. Amino acids: CASSLAYEPGGGTDTQYF.

In nucleotides, the CDR3 is TGTGCCAGCAGAGCACTAGCGGGGGTGAATGTGCAGCAGTACTTC. It translates to CASRALAGVNVQQYF. The chain links TRBV2 to TRBJ2-7; TRBD2 matches 11 bases. V gave up 6 bases and J gave up 8 bases; unmatched junction bases: 12. Germline loops: CDR1 SNHLY, CDR2 FYNNEI. The CDR3 covers 15 residues.

V is TRBV30 and J is TRBJ2-4; tentatively, D is TRBD1 (5 bases). The germline V and J ends were trimmed by 3 bases and 5 bases, with 5 bases remaining between them. Germline-derived CDR1 and CDR2 are GTSNPN and SVGIG (reference sequence). The CDR3 contains 11 residues. CDR3 sequence: CAWSRENIQYF. DNA for the CDR3: TGTGCCTGGAGCAGGGAAAACATTCAGTACTTC.

The chain couples TRBV28 to TRBJ1-4; the D is unclear. V was cut by 10 bases and J by 1 base, with 7 bases left in between. Germline CDR1 reads MDHEN; CDR2 reads SYDVKM. This CDR3 has 12 amino acids. This chain's CDR3 is CAKVRTNEKLFF. CDR3 nucleotides: TGTGCCAAGGTACGAACTAATGAAAAACTGTTTTTT. Drawing the rest from reference TRBV28 and TRBJ1-4, the complete variable domain is DVKVTQSSRYLVKRTGEKVFLECVQDMDHENMFWYRQDPGLGLRLIYFSYDVKMKEKGDIPEGYSVSREKKERFSLILESASTNQTSMYLCAKVRTNEKLFFGSGTQLSVL.

In its sample, this clone was seen a few times. The chain joins TRBV2 to TRBJ2-5; D might be TRBD2 (5 bases). The V gene lost 4 bases and the J gene lost 4 bases, with 7 bases spanning the gap. The CDR3 is made up of 12 amino acids. Germline V gives CDR1 SNHLY, CDR2 FYNNEI. CDR3 amino acids: CASSVGGETQYF. In nucleotides, the CDR3 is TGTGCCAGCAGTGTTGGAGGAGAGACCCAGTACTTC.

The V gene is TRBV4-3, the J gene TRBJ2-4; 9 bases align to TRBD2. V shed 0 bases, J shed 0 bases, and the junction held 12 bases outside the gene matches. This CDR3 region has 20 residues. In germline, CDR1 is LGHNA, CDR2 YSLEER. The CDR3 spells CASSQELDWRGGLAKNIQYF. For the CDR3, the DNA is TGCGCCAGCAGCCAAGAGCTCGATTGGCGGGGGGGCCTAGCCAAAAACATTCAGTACTTC.

The rearrangement joins TRBV7-6 to TRBJ1-6, with 8 positions matching TRBD1. V dropped 5 bases and J dropped 7; count of bases not matched to a gene: 10. The CDR3 extends over 16 amino acids. Germline V CDR1 and CDR2: SGHVS, FNYEAQ. DNA of the CDR3: TGTGCCAGCAGCCTGACGACAGGGGAGCGAAATTCACCCCTCCACTTT. Protein sequence: CASSLTTGERNSPLHF.

This clone came up a few times. This rearrangement joins TRBV30 to TRBJ1-2; 10 bases fit TRBD1. The ends lost 5 bases at V and 3 bases at J; junction bases unmatched: 0. CDR3 size: 12 residues. Germline CDR1 is GTSNPN and CDR2 is SVGIG (reference sequence). CDR3 sequence: CAWGQGDYGYTF. CDR3 DNA sequence: TGTGCCTGGGGACAGGGGGACTATGGCTACACCTTC. The variable domain in full, completed from reference TRBV30 and TRBJ1-2, reads SQTIHQWPATLVQPVGSPLSLECTVEGTSNPNLYWYRQAAGRGLQLLFYSVGIGQISSEVPQNLSASRPQDRQFILSSKKLLLSDSGFYLCAWGQGDYGYTFGSGTRLTVV.